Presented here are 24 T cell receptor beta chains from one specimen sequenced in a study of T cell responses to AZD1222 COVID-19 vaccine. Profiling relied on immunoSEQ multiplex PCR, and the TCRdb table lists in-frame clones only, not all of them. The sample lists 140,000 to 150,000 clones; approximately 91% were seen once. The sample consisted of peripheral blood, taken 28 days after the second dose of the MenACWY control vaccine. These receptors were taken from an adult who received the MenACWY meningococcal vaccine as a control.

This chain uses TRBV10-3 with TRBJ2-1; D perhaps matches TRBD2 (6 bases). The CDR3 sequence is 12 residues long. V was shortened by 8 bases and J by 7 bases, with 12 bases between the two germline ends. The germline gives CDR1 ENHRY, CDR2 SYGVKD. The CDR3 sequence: CAIAGGSNEQFF. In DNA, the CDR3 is TGTGCCATCGCCGGGGGATCGAATGAGCAGTTCTTC.

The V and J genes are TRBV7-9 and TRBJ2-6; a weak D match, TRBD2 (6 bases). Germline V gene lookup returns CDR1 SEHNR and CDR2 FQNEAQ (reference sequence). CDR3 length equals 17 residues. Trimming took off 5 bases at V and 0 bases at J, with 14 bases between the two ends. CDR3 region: CASSLTRRGSGANVLTF. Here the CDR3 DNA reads TGTGCCAGCAGCCTCACTAGGCGGGGCTCTGGGGCCAACGTCCTGACTTTC.

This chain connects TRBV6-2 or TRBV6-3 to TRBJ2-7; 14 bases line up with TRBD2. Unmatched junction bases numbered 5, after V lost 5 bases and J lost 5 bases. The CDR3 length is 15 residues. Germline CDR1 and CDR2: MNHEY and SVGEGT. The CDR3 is CASSGLGLAGDEQYF. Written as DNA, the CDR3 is TGTGCCAGCAGTGGTCTGGGACTAGCGGGAGACGAGCAGTACTTC.

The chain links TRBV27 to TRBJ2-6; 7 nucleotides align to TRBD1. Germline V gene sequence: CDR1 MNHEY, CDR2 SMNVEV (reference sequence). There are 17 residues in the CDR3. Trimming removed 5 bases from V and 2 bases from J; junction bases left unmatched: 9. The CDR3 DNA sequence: TGTGCCAGCAGTCAACTCCCGACAGGGCCTGGGGCCAACGTCCTGACTTTC. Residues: CASSQLPTGPGANVLTF.

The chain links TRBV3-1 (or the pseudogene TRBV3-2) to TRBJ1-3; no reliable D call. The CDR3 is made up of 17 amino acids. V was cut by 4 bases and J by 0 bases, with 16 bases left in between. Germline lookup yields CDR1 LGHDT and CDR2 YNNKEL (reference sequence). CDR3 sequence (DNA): TGTGCCAGCAGCCCCCAGGCCCCACAGAGCTCTGGAAACACCATATATTTT. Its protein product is CASSPQAPQSSGNTIYF.

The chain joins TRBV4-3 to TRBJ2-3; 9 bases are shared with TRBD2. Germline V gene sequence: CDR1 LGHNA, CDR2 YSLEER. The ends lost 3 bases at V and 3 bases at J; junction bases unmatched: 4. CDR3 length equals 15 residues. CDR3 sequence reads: CASSQRGGRTDTQYF. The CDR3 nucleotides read TGCGCCAGCAGCCAGCGGGGGGGCCGGACAGATACGCAGTATTTT.

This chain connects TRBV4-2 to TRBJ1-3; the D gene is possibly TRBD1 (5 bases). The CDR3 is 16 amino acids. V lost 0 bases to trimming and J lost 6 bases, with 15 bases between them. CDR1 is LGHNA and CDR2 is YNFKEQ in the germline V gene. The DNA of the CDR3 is TGTGCCAGCAGCCAAGATCCAGGGACGACGGCAAACACCATATATTTT. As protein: CASSQDPGTTANTIYF.

The CDR3 DNA sequence: TGCGCCAGTAGACCCGGGACTAGCTTCTACGAGCAGTACTTC. Amino acid sequence: CASRPGTSFYEQYF. The chain couples TRBV5-1 to TRBJ2-7; 9 positions match TRBD2. This CDR3 has 14 residues. The junction had 9 bases not matched to a gene; V was cut back by 8 bases and J by 3 bases. Germline assignment: CDR1 SGHRS and CDR2 YFSETQ.

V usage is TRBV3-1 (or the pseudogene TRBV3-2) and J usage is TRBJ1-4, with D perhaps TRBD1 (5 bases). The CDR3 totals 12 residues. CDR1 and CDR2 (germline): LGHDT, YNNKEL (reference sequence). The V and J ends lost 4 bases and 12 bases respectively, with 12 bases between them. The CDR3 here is CASSRGAAELFF. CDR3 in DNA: TGTGCCAGCAGCCGTGGGGCAGCGGAACTGTTTTTT.

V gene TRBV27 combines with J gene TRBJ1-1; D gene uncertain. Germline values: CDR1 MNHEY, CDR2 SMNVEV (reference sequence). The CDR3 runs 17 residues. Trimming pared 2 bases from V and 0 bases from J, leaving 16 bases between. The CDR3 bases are TGTGCCAGCAGTTTAGGAAGACCGGGCAGCCTGAACACTGAAGCTTTCTTT. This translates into CASSLGRPGSLNTEAFF.

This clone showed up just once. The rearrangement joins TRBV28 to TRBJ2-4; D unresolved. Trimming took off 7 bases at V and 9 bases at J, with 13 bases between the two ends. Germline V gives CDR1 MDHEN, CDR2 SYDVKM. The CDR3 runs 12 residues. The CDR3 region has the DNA TGTGCCAGCAAGGAAGGTGATGGCATTCAGTACTTC. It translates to CASKEGDGIQYF.

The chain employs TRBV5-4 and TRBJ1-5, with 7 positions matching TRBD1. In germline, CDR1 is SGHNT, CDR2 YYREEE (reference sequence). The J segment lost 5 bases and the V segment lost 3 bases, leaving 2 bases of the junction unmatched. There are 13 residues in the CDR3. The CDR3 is CASSYGTDQPQHF. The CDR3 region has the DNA TGTGCCAGCAGCTACGGGACAGATCAGCCCCAGCATTTT.

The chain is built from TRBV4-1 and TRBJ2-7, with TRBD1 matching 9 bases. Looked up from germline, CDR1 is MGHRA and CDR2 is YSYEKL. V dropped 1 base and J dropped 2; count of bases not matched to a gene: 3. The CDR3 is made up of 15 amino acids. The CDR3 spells CASSQVGQGPYEQYF. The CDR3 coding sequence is TGCGCCAGCAGCCAAGTGGGACAGGGCCCCTACGAGCAGTACTTC.

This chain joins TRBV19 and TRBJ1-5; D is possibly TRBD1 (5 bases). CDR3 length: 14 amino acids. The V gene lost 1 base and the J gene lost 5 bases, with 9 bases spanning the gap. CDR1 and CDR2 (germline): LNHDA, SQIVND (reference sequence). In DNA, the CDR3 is TGTGCCAGTAGTATAGCGACGGGGGATCAGCCCCAGCATTTT. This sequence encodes CASSIATGDQPQHF.

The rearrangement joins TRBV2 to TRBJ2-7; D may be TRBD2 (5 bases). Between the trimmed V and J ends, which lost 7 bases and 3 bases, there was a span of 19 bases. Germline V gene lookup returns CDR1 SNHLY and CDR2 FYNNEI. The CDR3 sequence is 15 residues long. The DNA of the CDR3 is TGTGCCAGCACAATGGGCAGAGGGCCCAGCTACGAGCAGTACTTC. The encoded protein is CASTMGRGPSYEQYF.

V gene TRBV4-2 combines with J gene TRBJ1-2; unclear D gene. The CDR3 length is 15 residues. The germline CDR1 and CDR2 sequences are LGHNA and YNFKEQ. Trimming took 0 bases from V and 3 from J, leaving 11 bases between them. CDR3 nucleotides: TGTGCCAGCAGCCAAGAGAGCGTGGCAGACTATGGCTACACCTTC. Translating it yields CASSQESVADYGYTF.

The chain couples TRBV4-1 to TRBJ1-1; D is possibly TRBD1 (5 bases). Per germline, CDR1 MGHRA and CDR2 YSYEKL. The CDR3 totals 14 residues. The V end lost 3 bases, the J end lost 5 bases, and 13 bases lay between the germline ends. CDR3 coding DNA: TGCGCCAGCAGCCATCCAGGGACGACTACTGAAGCTTTCTTT. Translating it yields CASSHPGTTTEAFF.

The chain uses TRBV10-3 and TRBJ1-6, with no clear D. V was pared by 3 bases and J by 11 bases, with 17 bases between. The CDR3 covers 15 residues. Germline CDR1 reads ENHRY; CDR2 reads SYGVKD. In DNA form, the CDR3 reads TGTGCCATCAGTGAAAGGGAGGGAGAGAGTCCACCCCTCCACTTT. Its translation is CAISEREGESPPLHF.

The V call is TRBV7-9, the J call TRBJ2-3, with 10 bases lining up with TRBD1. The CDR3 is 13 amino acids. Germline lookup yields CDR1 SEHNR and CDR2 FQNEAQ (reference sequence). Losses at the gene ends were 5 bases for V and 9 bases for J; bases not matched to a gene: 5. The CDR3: CASSPTGQGTQYF. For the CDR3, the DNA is TGTGCCAGCAGCCCGACGGGACAGGGGACGCAGTATTTT. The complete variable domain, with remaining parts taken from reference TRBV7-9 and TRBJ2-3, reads DTGVSQNPRHKITKRGQNVTFRCDPISEHNRLYWYRQTLGQGPEFLTYFQNEAQLEKSRLLSDRFSAERPKGSFSTLEIQRTEQGDSAMYLCASSPTGQGTQYFGPGTRLTVL.

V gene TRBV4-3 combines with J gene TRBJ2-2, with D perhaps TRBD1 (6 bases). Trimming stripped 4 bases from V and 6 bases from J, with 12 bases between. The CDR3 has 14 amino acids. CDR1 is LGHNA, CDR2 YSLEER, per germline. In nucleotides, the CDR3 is TGCGCCAGCAGCCGTTTGACAGGTGCCGGGGAGCTGTTTTTT. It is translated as CASSRLTGAGELFF.

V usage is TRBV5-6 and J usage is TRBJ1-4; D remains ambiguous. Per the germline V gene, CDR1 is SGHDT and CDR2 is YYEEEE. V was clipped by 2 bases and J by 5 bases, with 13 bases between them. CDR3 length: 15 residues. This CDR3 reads CASSFNSAGNEKLFF. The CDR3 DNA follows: TGTGCCAGCAGCTTCAACTCCGCGGGCAATGAAAAACTGTTTTTT.

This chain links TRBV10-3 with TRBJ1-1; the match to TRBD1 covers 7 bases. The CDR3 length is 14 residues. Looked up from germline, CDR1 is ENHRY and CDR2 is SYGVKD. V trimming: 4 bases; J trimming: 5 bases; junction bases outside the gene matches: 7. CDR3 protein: CAISGQGGGTEAFF. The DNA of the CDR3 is TGTGCCATCAGTGGGCAGGGGGGAGGGACTGAAGCTTTCTTT.

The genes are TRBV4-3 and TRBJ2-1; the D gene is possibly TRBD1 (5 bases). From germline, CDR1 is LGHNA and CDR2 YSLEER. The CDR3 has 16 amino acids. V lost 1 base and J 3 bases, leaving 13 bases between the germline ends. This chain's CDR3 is CASSQGPGMIYNEQFF. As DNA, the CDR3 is TGCGCCAGCAGCCAAGGCCCAGGGATGATCTACAATGAGCAGTTCTTC.

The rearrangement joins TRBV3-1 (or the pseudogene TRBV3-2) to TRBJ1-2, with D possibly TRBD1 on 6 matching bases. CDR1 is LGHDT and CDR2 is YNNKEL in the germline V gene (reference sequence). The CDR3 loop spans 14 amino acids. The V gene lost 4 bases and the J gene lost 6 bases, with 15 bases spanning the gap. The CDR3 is CASSRGRGDDGYTF. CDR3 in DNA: TGTGCCAGCAGCCGTGGCAGGGGCGACGATGGCTACACCTTC.